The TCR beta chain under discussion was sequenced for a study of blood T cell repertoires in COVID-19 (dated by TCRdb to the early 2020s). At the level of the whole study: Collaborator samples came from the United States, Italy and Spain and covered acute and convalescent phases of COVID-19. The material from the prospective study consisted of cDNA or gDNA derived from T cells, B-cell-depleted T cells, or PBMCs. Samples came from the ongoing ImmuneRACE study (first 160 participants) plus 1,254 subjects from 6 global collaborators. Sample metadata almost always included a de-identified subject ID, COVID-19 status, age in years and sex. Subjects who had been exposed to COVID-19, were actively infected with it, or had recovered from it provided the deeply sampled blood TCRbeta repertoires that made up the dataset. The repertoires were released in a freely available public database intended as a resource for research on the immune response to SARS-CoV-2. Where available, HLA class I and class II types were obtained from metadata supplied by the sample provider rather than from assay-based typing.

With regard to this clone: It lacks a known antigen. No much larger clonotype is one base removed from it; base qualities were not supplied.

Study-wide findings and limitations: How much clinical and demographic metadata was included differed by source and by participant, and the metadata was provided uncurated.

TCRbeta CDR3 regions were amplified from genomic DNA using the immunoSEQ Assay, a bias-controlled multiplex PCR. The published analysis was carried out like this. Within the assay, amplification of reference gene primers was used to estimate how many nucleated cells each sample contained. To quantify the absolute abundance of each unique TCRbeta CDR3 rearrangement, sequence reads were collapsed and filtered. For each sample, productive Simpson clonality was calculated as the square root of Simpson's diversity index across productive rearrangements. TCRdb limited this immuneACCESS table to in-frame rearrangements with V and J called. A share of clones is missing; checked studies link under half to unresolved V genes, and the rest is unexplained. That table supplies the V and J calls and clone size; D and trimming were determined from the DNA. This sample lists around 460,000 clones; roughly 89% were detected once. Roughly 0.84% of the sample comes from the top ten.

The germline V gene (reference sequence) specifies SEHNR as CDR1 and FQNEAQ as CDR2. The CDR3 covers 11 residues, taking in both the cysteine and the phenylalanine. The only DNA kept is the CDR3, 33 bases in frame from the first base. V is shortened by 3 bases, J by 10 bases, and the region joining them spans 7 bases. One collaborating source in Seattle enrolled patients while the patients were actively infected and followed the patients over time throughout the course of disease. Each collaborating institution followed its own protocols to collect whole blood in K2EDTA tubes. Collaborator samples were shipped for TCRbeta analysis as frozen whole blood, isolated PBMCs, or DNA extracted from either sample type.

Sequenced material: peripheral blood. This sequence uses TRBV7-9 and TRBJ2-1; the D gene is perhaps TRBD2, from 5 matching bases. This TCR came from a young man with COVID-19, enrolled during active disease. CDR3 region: CASSFLAEQFF. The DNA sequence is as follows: TGTGCCAGCAGCTTCTTAGCGGAGCAGTTCTTC.